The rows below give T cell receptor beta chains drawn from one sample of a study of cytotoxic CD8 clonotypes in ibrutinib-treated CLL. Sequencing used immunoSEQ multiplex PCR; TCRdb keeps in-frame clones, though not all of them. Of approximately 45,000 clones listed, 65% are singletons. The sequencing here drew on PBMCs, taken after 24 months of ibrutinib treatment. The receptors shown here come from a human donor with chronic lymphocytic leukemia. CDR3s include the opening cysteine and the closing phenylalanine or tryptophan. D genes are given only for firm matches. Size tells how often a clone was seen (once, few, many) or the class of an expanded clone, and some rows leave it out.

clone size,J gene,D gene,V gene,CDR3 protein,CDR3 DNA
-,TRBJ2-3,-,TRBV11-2,CASSLQGFGGDTQYF,TGTGCCAGCAGCTTACAGGGTTTTGGAGGAGATACGCAGTATTTT
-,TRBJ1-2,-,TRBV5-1,CASSLSPTLLGYTF,TGCGCCAGCAGCTTGTCCCCTACCCTCCTTGGCTACACCTTC
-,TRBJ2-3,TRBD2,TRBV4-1,CASSQLLAGGHFGTDTQYF,TGCGCCAGCAGCCAGTTGCTAGCGGGGGGACATTTTGGCACAGATACGCAGTATTTT
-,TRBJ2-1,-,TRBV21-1,CASSNTGTSGGTHNEQFF,TGTGCCAGCAGCAACACCGGGACTAGCGGGGGGACTCACAATGAGCAGTTCTTC
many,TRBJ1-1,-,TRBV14,CASSQGRYTEAFF,TGTGCCAGCAGCCAGGGCAGATACACTGAAGCTTTCTTT
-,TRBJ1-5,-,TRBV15,CATSRDWAGNQPQHF,TGTGCCACCAGCAGAGATTGGGCGGGGAATCAGCCCCAGCATTTT
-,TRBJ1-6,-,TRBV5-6,CASSLDSASRDSPLHF,TGTGCCAGCAGCTTGGATTCGGCCTCCAGGGATTCACCCCTCCACTTT
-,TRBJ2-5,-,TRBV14,CASSLILGRQETQYF,TGTGCCAGCAGCCTGATTCTGGGCAGGCAAGAGACCCAGTACTTC
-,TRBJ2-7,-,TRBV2,CASDSDYEQYF,TGTGCCAGCGACAGCGACTACGAGCAGTACTTC
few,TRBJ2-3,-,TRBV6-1,CASRRDSTSTDTQYF,TGTGCCAGCAGACGGGACTCCACTAGCACAGATACGCAGTATTTT
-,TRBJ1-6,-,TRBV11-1,CASSRKRDNSPLHF,TGTGCCAGCAGCCGGAAAAGGGATAATTCACCCCTCCACTTT
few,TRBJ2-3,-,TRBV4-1,CASSQESGTDTQYF,TGCGCCAGCAGCCAAGAATCGGGGACAGATACGCAGTATTTT
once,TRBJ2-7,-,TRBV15,CATSRGSRPYEQYF,TGTGCCACCAGCAGAGGTAGCAGACCCTACGAGCAGTACTTC
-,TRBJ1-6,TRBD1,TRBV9,CASSRGQGLNSPLHF,TGTGCCAGCAGCCGGGGACAGGGTCTTAATTCACCCCTCCACTTT
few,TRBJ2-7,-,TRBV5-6,CASTTQRGSSSYEQYF,TGTGCCAGCACGACTCAACGGGGGTCGAGCTCCTACGAGCAGTACTTC
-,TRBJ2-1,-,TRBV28,CASSLGSFYNEQFF,TGTGCCAGCAGTTTGGGGAGCTTCTACAATGAGCAGTTCTTC
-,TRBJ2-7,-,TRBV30,CAWSAGTHLSYEQYF,TGTGCCTGGAGTGCCGGGACACACCTCTCCTACGAGCAGTACTTC
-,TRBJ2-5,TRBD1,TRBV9,CASSVGGQVETQYF,TGTGCCAGCAGCGTAGGGGGACAGGTGGAGACCCAGTACTTC
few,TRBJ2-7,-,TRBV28,CASSFESPVGEQYF,TGTGCCAGCAGTTTCGAGAGCCCTGTGGGAGAGCAGTACTTC
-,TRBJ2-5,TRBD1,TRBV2,CASRGDRGQGTQYF,TGTGCCAGCAGGGGTGACAGGGGGCAAGGGACCCAGTACTTC
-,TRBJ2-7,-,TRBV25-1,CASSDSLQRRTTVFLQYF,TGTGCCAGCAGTGATAGCCTACAGCGCAGGACCACGGTGTTCCTTCAGTACTTC
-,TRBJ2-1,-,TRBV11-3,CASSLEGPSYEQFF,TGTGCCAGCAGCTTAGAAGGCCCTAGCTATGAGCAGTTCTTC
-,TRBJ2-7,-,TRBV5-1,CASTLGGPSYEQYF,TGCGCCAGCACTCTGGGGGGGCCCTCCTACGAGCAGTACTTC
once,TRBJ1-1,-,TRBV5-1,CASSLRTPFGNTEAFF,TGCGCCAGCAGCTTAAGGACTCCATTTGGGAACACTGAAGCTTTCTTT
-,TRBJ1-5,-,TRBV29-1,CSVGQGLNQPQHF,TGCAGCGTTGGCCAGGGACTTAATCAGCCCCAGCATTTT
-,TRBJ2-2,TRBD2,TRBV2,CASSSGTSLSGELFF,TGTGCCAGCAGTTCCGGGACTAGTCTTTCCGGGGAGCTGTTTTTT
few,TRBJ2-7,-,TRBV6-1,CASSDPYEQYF,TGTGCCAGCAGTGATCCCTACGAGCAGTACTTC
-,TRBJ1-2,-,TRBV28,CASRTPGRDYGYTF,TGTGCCAGCAGAACTCCGGGACGGGACTATGGCTACACCTTC
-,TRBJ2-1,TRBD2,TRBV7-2,CASSFSSGTSGRGQFF,TGTGCCAGCAGCTTCTCTTCCGGGACTAGCGGGAGAGGGCAGTTCTTC
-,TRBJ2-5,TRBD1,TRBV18,CASSLGTGLVSGEAQYF,TGTGCCAGCTCACTCGGGACAGGCCTGGTTAGTGGTGAGGCCCAGTACTTC
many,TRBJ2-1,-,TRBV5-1,CASRPAGTSYNEQFF,TGCGCCAGCAGGCCCGCTGGGACCTCCTACAATGAGCAGTTCTTC
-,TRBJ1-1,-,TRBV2,CASSESGIVYKDTEAFF,TGTGCCAGCAGTGAATCCGGAATAGTATACAAGGACACTGAAGCTTTCTTT
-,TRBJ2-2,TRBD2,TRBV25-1,CASSESRLAGDTGELFF,TGTGCCAGCAGTGAATCCCGCCTAGCGGGAGACACCGGGGAGCTGTTTTTT